What follows describes a single TCR beta chain. Measured with immunoSEQ multiplex PCR; TCRdb has only the in-frame clones, and not every one. Here the sample spans 100,000 to 150,000 clones, about 88% being singletons. The sample belongs to a study of blood T cell repertoires in COVID-19. Study information: There were acute and convalescent COVID-19 samples, and they came from the United States, Italy and Spain. Nucleic acid was either cDNA or gDNA, and it came from T cells, B-cell-depleted T cells, or PBMCs.

Enrolled through a virtual design, the participants were between about 18 and 100 years of age and came from 24 US areas. CDR3 length equals 18 residues. CDR1 is SGHTA, CDR2 FQGNSA, per germline. The V gene end was trimmed by 2 bases and the J gene end by 6 bases; junction bases not matched to a gene: 10. This rearrangement joins TRBV7-2 to TRBJ2-3; 14 positions agree with TRBD2. The sample comprised PBMCs or T cells enriched from blood (not recorded which). The sequence was obtained from a man aged 35-49 years with acute COVID-19. CDR3 DNA sequence: TGTGCCAGCAGCTTACCGACTAGCGGGGGGGAGTTTAGGGATACGCAGTATTTT. It is translated as CASSLPTSGGEFRDTQYF.